This TCR beta chain was sequenced for a study of T cells in Graves' hyperthyroidism and ophthalmopathy. The study, taken as a whole, reports: Through a model of 13 V-J features, ophthalmopathy was separated from stable hyperthyroidism. Blood samples included most of the expanded thyroid clonotypes exceeding 0.001.

In making diagnoses, clinical symptoms, serum thyroxine and TRAb, thyroid ultrasound and orbital computed tomography were all used. Fresh 10 ml peripheral blood yielded PBMCs. With respect to this clonotype: What it recognizes is unknown.

Amplification targeted TCR beta CDR3 regions from RNA transcripts. Primed by the HTBI set, a first-round RT-PCR was run on the TCR CDR3. TCRdb re-called the multiplex PCR reads through MiXCR, storing one row per CDR3 protein. The sample gives hundreds of thousands of distinct CDR3 sequences, roughly 14% of which show up once; roughly an eighth is in the top ten. The TCR sequence derives from a woman in her fifties or sixties with Graves' ophthalmopathy. Sample: blood.

The CDR3 region is CASSFQGAGQPQHF. CDR3 DNA: TGTGCCAGCAGTTTCCAGGGGGCGGGTCAGCCCCAGCATTTT. The chain links TRBV27 to TRBJ1-5; 8 bases map to TRBD1. The CDR3 extends over 14 amino acids. Trimming cost V 3 bases and J 6 bases; bases outside gene matches: 4. Germline-derived CDR1 and CDR2 are MNHEY and SMNVEV (reference sequence).